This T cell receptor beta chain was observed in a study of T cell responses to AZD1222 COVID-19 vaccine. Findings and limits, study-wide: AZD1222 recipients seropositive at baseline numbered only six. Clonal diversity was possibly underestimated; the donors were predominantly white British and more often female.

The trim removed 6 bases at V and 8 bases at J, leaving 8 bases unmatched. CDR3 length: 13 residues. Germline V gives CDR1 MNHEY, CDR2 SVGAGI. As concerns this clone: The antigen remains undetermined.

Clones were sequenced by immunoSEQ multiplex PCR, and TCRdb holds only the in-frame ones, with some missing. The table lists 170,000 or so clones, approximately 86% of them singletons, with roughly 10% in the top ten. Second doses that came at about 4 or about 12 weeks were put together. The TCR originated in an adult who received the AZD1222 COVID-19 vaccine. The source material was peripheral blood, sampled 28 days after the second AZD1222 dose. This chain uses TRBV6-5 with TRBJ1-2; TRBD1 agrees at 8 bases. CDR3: CASRSTGAEGYTF. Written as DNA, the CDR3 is TGTGCCAGCAGATCGACAGGGGCGGAGGGCTACACCTTC.